These 6 T cell receptor beta chains originate from one sample sequenced in a study of cytomegalovirus exposure and HLA in healthy donors. Vbeta (60) and Jbeta (13) primers were used in the PCR. Using immunoSEQ multiplex PCR, the repertoire was profiled, and TCRdb retains in-frame clones only, with some absent. This table holds 150,000 to 200,000 clones, less than 90% found once. Material for sequencing was PBMCs. The receptor set was obtained from a girl aged 5-17 years in good health and CMV-seropositive.

The V gene is TRBV7-9, the J gene TRBJ1-2; D unresolved. CDR1 and CDR2 from the germline V gene are SEHNR and FQNEAQ (reference sequence). The CDR3 is 17 residues long. The germline V and J ends were trimmed by 6 bases and 3 bases, with 23 bases remaining between them. CDR3 DNA sequence: TGTGCCAGCAGGTCGGTTTCGGAGCGGCAGAAAGACTATGGCTACACCTTC. It specifies CASRSVSERQKDYGYTF.

The gene calls are TRBV6-5 and TRBJ1-2; TRBD1 agrees at 8 bases. V was pared by 5 bases and J by 4 bases, with 9 bases of the junction left unmatched. CDR1 and CDR2 from the germline V gene are MNHEY and SVGAGI. This CDR3 is 15 amino acids long. In nucleotides, the CDR3 is TGTGCCAGCAGTCGGACAGGGTTTGCCCTCTATGGCTACACCTTC. Translation gives CASSRTGFALYGYTF.

This clone has more than one count but fewer than ten. This chain joins TRBV5-8 and TRBJ1-1, with 10 bases aligning to TRBD1. The CDR3 totals 16 residues. V dropped 4 bases and J dropped 0; count of bases not matched to a gene: 6. Germline lookup yields CDR1 SGHTS and CDR2 YDEGEE. The CDR3 nucleotides read TGTGCCAGCAGCAGGGACAGGGGTCTCATGAACACTGAAGCTTTCTTT. Translating gives CASSRDRGLMNTEAFF.

CDR3 DNA: TGTGCCAGCAGCCAACCCAGGGGGCCAACAGAGACCCAGTACTTC. The encoded protein is CASSQPRGPTETQYF. The chain couples TRBV14 to TRBJ2-5; 8 bases agree with TRBD1. Losses at the gene ends were 2 bases for V and 4 bases for J; bases not matched to a gene: 6. Germline V gene lookup returns CDR1 SGHDN and CDR2 FVKESK. The CDR3 is made up of 15 amino acids.

The chain has TRBV6-6 and TRBJ2-7; 9 nucleotides agree with TRBD2. Unmatched junction bases numbered 3, after V lost 2 bases and J lost 4 bases. Per germline, CDR1 MNHNY and CDR2 SVGAGI (reference sequence). CDR3 size: 14 residues. The DNA of the CDR3 is TGTGCCAGCAGTTACAACAGCGGGAGGTACGAGCAGTACTTC. Its translation: CASSYNSGRYEQYF.

CDR3 in amino acids: CASSLFQGGPANYGYTF. The CDR3 DNA reads TGCGCCAGCAGCTTGTTTCAAGGGGGCCCAGCTAACTATGGCTACACCTTC. V is TRBV5-1 and J is TRBJ1-2; 7 nucleotides agree with TRBD1. This CDR3 has 17 residues. Germline loops: CDR1 SGHRS, CDR2 YFSETQ. Germline trimming cut 1 base from V and 0 bases from J; bases unmatched to any gene: 9.